The sequence of this TCR beta chain was determined in a study of blood T cell repertoires in COVID-19. Turning to the study itself: Some COVID-19 samples were acute and others convalescent; all came from the United States, Italy and Spain. The analysed material was cDNA or gDNA that came from T cells, B-cell-depleted T cells, or PBMCs.

The germline V gene has CDR1 LNHDA and CDR2 SQIVND (reference sequence). This CDR3 is 15 amino acids long. Trimming left V 5 bases short and J 0 bases short, with 13 bases between. Original data processing: Using reference gene primer amplification, nucleated cell counts were estimated. Profiling relied on immunoSEQ multiplex PCR, and the TCRdb table lists in-frame clones only, not all of them. For V, J and clone size, that table is used; D and trimming come from the DNA. The table records about 8,700 clones, less than 90% of them present only once. The chain carries TRBV19 and TRBJ1-1; no clear D gene. Sequencing was carried out using peripheral blood. The clonotype originates from a human donor with active COVID-19. The donor label of this sample is uncertain. In nucleotides, the CDR3 is TGTGCCAGTAGTCCAACTGGACTCATGAACACTGAAGCTTTCTTT. Residues: CASSPTGLMNTEAFF. The full variable domain, completed using reference TRBV19 and TRBJ1-1, is DGGITQSPKYLFRKEGQNVTLSCEQNLNHDAMYWYRQDPGQGLRLIYYSQIVNDFQKGDIAEGYSVSREKKESFPLTVTSAQKNPTAFYLCASSPTGLMNTEAFFGQGTRLTVV.